The 26 T cell receptor beta chains below come from one sample, sequenced in a study of cytomegalovirus exposure and HLA in healthy donors. In the PCR, 60 Vbeta and 13 Jbeta primers were used. TCRdb's copy holds only in-frame clones and misses some; the assay was immunoSEQ multiplex PCR. The data hold some 220,000 clones, with around 80% observed a single time. Source material: PBMCs. The receptors stem from a boy aged 10-17 years in good health and CMV-seronegative.

The J gene is TRBJ2-5, the V gene TRBV7-9; 8 bases line up with TRBD2. CDR3 size: 18 residues. J lost 1 base, V lost 2 bases, and 12 bases had no gene match. Germline V gene sequence: CDR1 SEHNR, CDR2 FQNEAQ (reference sequence). CDR3 sequence (DNA): TGTGCCAGCAGCTTACCCCGAACCCAGACTAGCGTCCAAGAGACCCAGTACTTC. Translated, it gives CASSLPRTQTSVQETQYF.

This clone was observed a few times. The chain couples TRBV29-1 to TRBJ1-5; unclear D gene. The germline CDR1 and CDR2 sequences are SQVTM and ANQGSEA. The CDR3 has 13 residues. V dropped 0 bases and J dropped 1 base, with 4 bases sitting between them. CDR3 nucleotides: TGCAGCGTTGAAGAGACAAGCAATCAGCCCCAGCATTTT. Its protein product is CSVEETSNQPQHF. The full variable domain, its missing parts supplied by reference TRBV29-1 and TRBJ1-5, is SAVISQKPSRDICQRGTSLTIQCQVDSQVTMMFWYRQQPGQSLTLIATANQGSEATYESGFVIDKFPISRPNLTFSTLTVSNMSPEDSSIYLCSVEETSNQPQHFGDGTRLSIL.

The gene calls are TRBV7-3 and TRBJ2-3, with TRBD1 matching 9 bases. The CDR3 spans 14 residues. V shed 4 bases and J 4 bases; nucleotides not matched to a gene: 3. The germline V gene has CDR1 SGHTA and CDR2 FQGTGA. The CDR3 protein is CASSSGQGADTQYF. In nucleotides, the CDR3 is TGTGCCAGCAGCTCGGGACAGGGCGCAGATACGCAGTATTTT.

This chain connects TRBV7-6 to TRBJ2-7, with 9 bases matching TRBD2. Germline CDR1 is SGHVS and CDR2 is FNYEAQ. The CDR3 has 15 amino acids. V lost 5 bases, J lost 6 bases, and 11 bases stayed unmatched. CDR3 in amino acids: CASSEIGGRAFEQYF. Here the CDR3 DNA reads TGTGCCAGCAGCGAGATAGGCGGGAGGGCCTTCGAGCAGTACTTC.

The CDR3 region has the DNA TGTGCCGGGACAGCTACCAACTATGGAAACACCATATATTTT. Protein: CAGTATNYGNTIYF. The rearrangement links TRBV30 to TRBJ1-3, with TRBD1 identical over 7 bases. With 8 bases clipped from V and 3 bases from J, the junction kept 10 bases outside the gene matches. The CDR3 sequence is 14 residues long. Germline-derived CDR1 and CDR2 are GTSNPN and SVGIG (reference sequence).

This clone was detected once. The chain recombines TRBV5-6 with TRBJ2-2; 7 positions match TRBD1. The CDR3 loop spans 15 amino acids. Germline V CDR1 and CDR2: SGHDT, YYEEEE. With 0 bases clipped from V and 1 base from J, the junction kept 0 bases outside the gene matches. CDR3 coding DNA: TGTGCCAGCAGCTTGGGGGACAGGAACACCGGGGAGCTGTTTTTT. It codes for CASSLGDRNTGELFF. The full variable domain, with the rest looked up from reference TRBV5-6 and TRBJ2-2, is DAGVTQSPTHLIKTRGQQVTLRCSPKSGHDTVSWYQQALGQGPQFIFQYYEEEERQRGNFPDRFSGHQFPNYSSELNVNALLLGDSALYLCASSLGDRNTGELFFGEGSRLTVL.

The V and J genes are TRBV28 and TRBJ1-1, with D perhaps TRBD1 (6 bases). The V end lost 6 bases, the J end lost 0 bases, and 11 bases lay between the germline ends. Germline-derived CDR1 and CDR2 are MDHEN and SYDVKM. CDR3 length: 14 amino acids. CDR3 in amino acids: CASRPGQLNTEAFF. The CDR3 DNA is TGTGCCAGCAGACCGGGACAATTGAACACTGAAGCTTTCTTT.

This chain joins TRBV9 and TRBJ1-1, with no clear D. The germline V gene encodes CDR1 SGDLS and CDR2 YYNGEE. The length of the CDR3 is 14 residues. V was shortened by 0 bases and J by 1 base, with 7 bases between the two germline ends. The CDR3 is CASSVGSRNTEAFF. The CDR3 DNA follows: TGTGCCAGCAGCGTAGGATCCAGGAACACTGAAGCTTTCTTT.

This clone was counted a few times. The gene calls are TRBV10-1 and TRBJ2-1; 9 bases are shared with TRBD1. The germline V gene encodes CDR1 WNHNN and CDR2 SYGVQD (reference sequence). This CDR3 region has 16 residues. The junction had 7 bases not matched to a gene; V was cut back by 3 bases and J by 4 bases. Written as DNA, the CDR3 is TGCGCCAGCAGTGATGCCGGGACAGGGCCTTACAATGAGCAGTTCTTC. Protein product: CASSDAGTGPYNEQFF.

This clone came up a few times. The chain recombines TRBV6-4 with TRBJ2-7; 9 bases match TRBD1. The length of the CDR3 is 13 residues. Looked up from germline, CDR1 is MRHNA and CDR2 is SNTAGT. V shed 0 bases, J shed 6 bases, and the junction held 0 bases outside the gene matches. The CDR3: CASSDSDRGEQYF. The DNA of the CDR3 is TGTGCCAGCAGTGACTCGGACAGGGGCGAGCAGTACTTC.

This chain uses TRBV27 with TRBJ2-7, with TRBD2 as a possible D gene (7 bases). Germline CDR1 MNHEY, CDR2 SMNVEV (reference sequence). V gave up 4 bases and J gave up 2 bases, with 15 bases separating them. The CDR3 is 15 residues long. The CDR3 loop reads CASSWEGGRTYEQYF. Here the CDR3 DNA reads TGTGCCAGCAGTTGGGAGGGGGGGCGAACCTACGAGCAGTACTTC.

As to this clone: One end of the junction is discordant with germline, which a read error may explain. Other DNA sequences in this specimen translate into the identical CDR3. The chain links TRBV5-1 to TRBJ2-1, with D possibly being TRBD2 (6 bases). Per the germline V gene, CDR1 is SGHRS and CDR2 is YFSETQ. This CDR3 contains 15 residues. CDR3 coding DNA: TGCGCCAGTAGCTTAGCGGATAGCTCCTACAATGAGCAGTTCTTC. Protein product: CASSLADSSYNEQFF.

The chain has TRBV28 and TRBJ1-5, with TRBD1 matching over 7 bases. Per germline, CDR1 MDHEN and CDR2 SYDVKM. J lost 4 bases, V lost 2 bases, and 11 bases had no gene match. The CDR3 length is 17 residues. Here the CDR3 DNA reads TGTGCCAGCAGTTTAAGTTTTGGGGACAGCTTTAATCAGCCCCAGCATTTT. As protein: CASSLSFGDSFNQPQHF. The whole variable domain, filled in from reference TRBV28 and TRBJ1-5, reads DVKVTQSSRYLVKRTGEKVFLECVQDMDHENMFWYRQDPGLGLRLIYFSYDVKMKEKGDIPEGYSVSREKKERFSLILESASTNQTSMYLCASSLSFGDSFNQPQHFGDGTRLSIL.

The gene calls are TRBV10-3 and TRBJ1-4; 10 bases align to TRBD1. J lost 5 bases, V lost 7 bases, and 7 bases had no gene match. This CDR3 comprises 15 residues. The V gene's germline CDR1 is ENHRY and CDR2 SYGVKD. In nucleotides, the CDR3 is TGTGCCATCAAAAAAGGGGGACAGGGGAATGAAAAACTGTTTTTT. This sequence encodes CAIKKGGQGNEKLFF.

The chain has TRBV10-3 and TRBJ1-2, with 9 bases lining up with TRBD1. Germline lookup yields CDR1 ENHRY and CDR2 SYGVKD. V shed 10 bases, J shed 3 bases, and the junction held 6 bases outside the gene matches. This CDR3 contains 13 residues. The CDR3 loop reads CATSTGGDYGYTF. DNA of the CDR3: TGTGCCACCTCGACAGGGGGTGACTATGGCTACACCTTC.

This clone occurred a few times. The gene calls are TRBV7-9 and TRBJ1-2, with D possibly being TRBD1 (5 bases). Germline V gives CDR1 SEHNR, CDR2 FQNEAQ (reference sequence). Trimming cost V 5 bases and J 6 bases, with 19 bases left between them. This CDR3 has 15 amino acids. In DNA, the CDR3 is TGTGCCAGCAGCAAAAAATCCCTAGGGGAGGATGGCTACACCTTC. It encodes CASSKKSLGEDGYTF.

The rearrangement links TRBV13 to TRBJ1-1; D is possibly TRBD1 (6 bases). V gave up 4 bases and J gave up 5 bases, with 11 bases separating them. The V gene's germline CDR1 is PRHDT and CDR2 FYEKMQ (reference sequence). The CDR3 has 13 residues. CDR3 DNA: TGTGCCAGCAGCTGGGGGCGTGGGACTGAAGCTTTCTTT. It translates to CASSWGRGTEAFF.

The V call is TRBV4-1, the J call TRBJ2-7; 7 nucleotides align to TRBD2. Trimming at V came to 4 bases and at J to 3 bases, leaving 3 bases not matched to a gene. This CDR3 has 13 amino acids. Germline V gene sequence: CDR1 MGHRA, CDR2 YSYEKL. CDR3 bases: TGCGCCAGCAGCCTGGGACTAAACTACGAGCAGTACTTC. Translating it yields CASSLGLNYEQYF.

Only a few counts were recorded for this clone. The chain recombines TRBV11-2 with TRBJ2-2; 8 nucleotides line up with TRBD2. CDR1 is SGHAT and CDR2 is FQNNGV in the germline V gene. The CDR3 spans 18 residues. Unmatched junction bases numbered 14, after V lost 5 bases and J lost 3 bases. CDR3 sequence: CASSPQRGGHGDTGELFF. In DNA form, the CDR3 reads TGTGCCAGCAGCCCCCAACGGGGGGGCCATGGGGACACCGGGGAGCTGTTTTTT. The full variable domain, rest sourced from reference TRBV11-2 and TRBJ2-2, is EAGVAQSPRYKIIEKRQSVAFWCNPISGHATLYWYQQILGQGPKLLIQFQNNGVVDDSQLPKDRFSAERLKGVDSTLKIQPAKLEDSAVYLCASSPQRGGHGDTGELFFGEGSRLTVL.

This clone was detected only once. This chain links TRBV20-1 with TRBJ2-7, with unresolved D. The ends were cut back, 4 bases at V and 4 bases at J, with 8 bases in the middle. The CDR3 spans 11 residues. CDR1 DFQATT and CDR2 SNEGSKA come from the germline V gene (reference sequence). In DNA form, the CDR3 reads TGCAGTGCTAACCAGGCATACGAGCAGTACTTC. It specifies CSANQAYEQYF.

The chain is built from TRBV29-1 and TRBJ2-5; 9 bases fit TRBD1. Trimming removed 4 bases from V and 2 bases from J; junction bases left unmatched: 5. CDR1 is SQVTM, CDR2 ANQGSEA, per germline. There are 14 residues in the CDR3. The CDR3 loop reads CSVATGGSQETQYF. The CDR3 region has the DNA TGCAGCGTTGCGACAGGGGGATCACAAGAGACCCAGTACTTC.

The chain carries TRBV5-5 and TRBJ1-5; D gene unclear. V was pared by 0 bases and J by 5 bases, with 9 bases between. CDR1 is SGHKS, CDR2 YYEKEE, per germline (reference sequence). The CDR3 length is 14 residues. The CDR3 reads CASSLGRPDQPQHF. The DNA for the CDR3 is TGTGCCAGCAGCTTGGGGAGACCGGATCAGCCCCAGCATTTT.

This chain uses TRBV5-1 with TRBJ2-3; D may be TRBD1 (6 bases). The CDR3 spans 16 residues. Trimming removed 1 base from V and 8 bases from J, with 20 bases in between. Germline lookup yields CDR1 SGHRS and CDR2 YFSETQ. The DNA of the CDR3 is TGCGCCAGCAGCTTGTCCTCCGAACAGGGTCAAGTTACGCAGTATTTT. Its translation is CASSLSSEQGQVTQYF.

The chain combines TRBV5-1 with TRBJ2-3; D is perhaps TRBD2 (6 bases). The CDR3 has 14 residues. CDR1 and CDR2 from the germline V gene are SGHRS and YFSETQ. V was shortened by 0 bases and J by 1 base, with 6 bases between the two germline ends. CDR3 DNA sequence: TGCGCCAGCAGCTTGGCTAGCGGCACAGATACGCAGTATTTT. This codes for CASSLASGTDTQYF.

The chain links TRBV29-1 to TRBJ2-1, with D hard to call. Germline V gene lookup returns CDR1 SQVTM and CDR2 ANQGSEA. The CDR3 contains 10 residues. Trimming removed 3 bases at V and 13 bases at J, with 10 bases between. The CDR3 sequence is CSVDPGPQFF. In nucleotides, the CDR3 is TGCAGCGTTGATCCGGGTCCCCAGTTCTTC.

The chain couples TRBV9 to TRBJ2-7; weak D call: TRBD1 (5 bases). The CDR3 spans 14 residues. V shed 2 bases and J shed 2 bases, with 11 bases lying between them. Germline V gene sequence: CDR1 SGDLS, CDR2 YYNGEE. CDR3 sequence (DNA): TGTGCCAGCAGCGTTGACAGTCAACCCTACGAGCAGTACTTC. Translation gives CASSVDSQPYEQYF.